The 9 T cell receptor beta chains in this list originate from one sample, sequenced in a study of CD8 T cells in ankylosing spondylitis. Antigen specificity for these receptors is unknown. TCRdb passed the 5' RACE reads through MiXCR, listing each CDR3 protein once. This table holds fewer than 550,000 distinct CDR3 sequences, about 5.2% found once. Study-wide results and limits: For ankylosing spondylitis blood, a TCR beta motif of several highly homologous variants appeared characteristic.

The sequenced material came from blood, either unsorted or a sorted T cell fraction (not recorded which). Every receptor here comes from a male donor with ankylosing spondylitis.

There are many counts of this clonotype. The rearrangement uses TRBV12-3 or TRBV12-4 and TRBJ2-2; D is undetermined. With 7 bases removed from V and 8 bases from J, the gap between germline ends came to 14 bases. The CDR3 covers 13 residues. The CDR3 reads CASIHSTKGELFF. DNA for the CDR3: TGTGCCAGCATTCACTCCACGAAGGGGGAGCTGTTTTTT.

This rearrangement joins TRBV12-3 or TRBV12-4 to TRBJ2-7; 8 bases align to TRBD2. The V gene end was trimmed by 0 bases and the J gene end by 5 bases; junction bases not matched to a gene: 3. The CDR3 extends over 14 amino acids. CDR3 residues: CASSLASGADEQYF. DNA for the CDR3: TGTGCCAGCAGTTTAGCTAGCGGGGCGGACGAGCAGTACTTC.

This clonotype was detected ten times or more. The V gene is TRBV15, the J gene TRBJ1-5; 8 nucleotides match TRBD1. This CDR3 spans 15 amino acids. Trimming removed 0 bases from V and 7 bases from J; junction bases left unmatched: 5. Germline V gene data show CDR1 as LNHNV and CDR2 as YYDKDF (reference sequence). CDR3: CATSRDLYRGQPQHF. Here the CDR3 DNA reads TGTGCCACCAGCAGAGATCTGTACAGGGGGCAGCCCCAGCATTTT. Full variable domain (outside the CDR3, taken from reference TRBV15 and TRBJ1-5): DAMVIQNPRYQVTQFGKPVTLSCSQTLNHNVMYWYQQKSSQAPKLLFHYYDKDFNNEADTPDNFQSRRPNTSFCFLDIRSPGLGDTAMYLCATSRDLYRGQPQHFGDGTRLSIL.

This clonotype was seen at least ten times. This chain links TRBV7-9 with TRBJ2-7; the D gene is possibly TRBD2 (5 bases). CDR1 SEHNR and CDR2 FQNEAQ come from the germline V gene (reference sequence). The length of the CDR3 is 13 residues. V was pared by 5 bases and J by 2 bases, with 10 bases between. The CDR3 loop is CASSRRETYEQYF. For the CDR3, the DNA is TGTGCCAGCAGCCGCCGGGAAACCTACGAGCAGTACTTC.

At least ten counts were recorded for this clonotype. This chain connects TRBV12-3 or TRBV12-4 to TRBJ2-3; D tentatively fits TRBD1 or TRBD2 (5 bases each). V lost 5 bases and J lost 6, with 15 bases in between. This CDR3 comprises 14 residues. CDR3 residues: CASSPSRGRDTQYF. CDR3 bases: TGTGCCAGCAGTCCCTCCCGGGGACGGGATACGCAGTATTTT.

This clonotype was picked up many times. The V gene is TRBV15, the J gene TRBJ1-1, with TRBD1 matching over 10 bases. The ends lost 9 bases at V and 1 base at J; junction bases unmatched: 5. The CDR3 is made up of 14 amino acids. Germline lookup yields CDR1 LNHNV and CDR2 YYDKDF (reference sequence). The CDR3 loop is CATTWTGGNTEAFF. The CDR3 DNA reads TGTGCCACGACCTGGACAGGGGGGAACACTGAAGCTTTCTTT.

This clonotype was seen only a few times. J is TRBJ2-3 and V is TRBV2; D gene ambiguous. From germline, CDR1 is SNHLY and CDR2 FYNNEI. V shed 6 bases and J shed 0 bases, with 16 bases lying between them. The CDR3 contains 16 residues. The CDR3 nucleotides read TGTGCCAGCAGCCCTCCCCGGGTGTGGAGCACAGATACGCAGTATTTT. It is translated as CASSPPRVWSTDTQYF.

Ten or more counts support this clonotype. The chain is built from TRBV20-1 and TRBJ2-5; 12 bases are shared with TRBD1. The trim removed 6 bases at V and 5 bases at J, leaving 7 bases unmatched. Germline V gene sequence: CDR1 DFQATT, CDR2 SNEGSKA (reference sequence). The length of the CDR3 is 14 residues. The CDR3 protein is CSARGQGAPETQYF. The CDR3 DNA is TGCAGTGCCCGGGGACAGGGGGCGCCGGAGACCCAGTACTTC.

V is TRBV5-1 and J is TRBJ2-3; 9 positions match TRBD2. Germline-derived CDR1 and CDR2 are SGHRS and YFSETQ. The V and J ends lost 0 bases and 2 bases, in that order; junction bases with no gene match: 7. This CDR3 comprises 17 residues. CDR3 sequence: CASSLDPAGGTTDTQYF. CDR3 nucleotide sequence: TGCGCCAGCAGCTTGGACCCGGCGGGGGGGACCACAGATACGCAGTATTTT.